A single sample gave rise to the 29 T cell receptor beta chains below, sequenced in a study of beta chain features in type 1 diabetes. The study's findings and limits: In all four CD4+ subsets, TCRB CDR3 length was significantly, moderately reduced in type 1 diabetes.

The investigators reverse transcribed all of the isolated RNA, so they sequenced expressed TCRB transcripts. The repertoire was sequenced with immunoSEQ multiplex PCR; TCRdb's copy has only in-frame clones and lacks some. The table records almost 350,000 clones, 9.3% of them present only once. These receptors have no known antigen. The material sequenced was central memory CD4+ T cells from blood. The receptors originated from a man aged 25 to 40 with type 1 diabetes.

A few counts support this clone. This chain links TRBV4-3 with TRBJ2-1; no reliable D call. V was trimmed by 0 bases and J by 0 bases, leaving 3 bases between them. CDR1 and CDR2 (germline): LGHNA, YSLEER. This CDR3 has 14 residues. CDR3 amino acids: CASSQEPSYNEQFF. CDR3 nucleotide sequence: TGCGCCAGCAGCCAAGAACCCTCCTACAATGAGCAGTTCTTC.

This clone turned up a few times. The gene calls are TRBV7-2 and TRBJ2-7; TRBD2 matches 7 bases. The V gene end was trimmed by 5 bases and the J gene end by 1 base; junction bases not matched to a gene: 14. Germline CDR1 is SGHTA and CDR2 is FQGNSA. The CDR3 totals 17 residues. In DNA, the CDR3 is TGTGCCAGCAGCCCGCGCCACCGAACGGGGGGATCCTACGAGCAGTACTTC. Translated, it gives CASSPRHRTGGSYEQYF. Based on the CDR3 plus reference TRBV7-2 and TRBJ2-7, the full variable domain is GAGVSQSPSNKVTEKGKDVELRCDPISGHTALYWYRQSLGQGLEFLIYFQGNSAPDKSGLPSDRFSAERTGGSVSTLTIQRTQQEDSAVYLCASSPRHRTGGSYEQYFGPGTRLTVT.

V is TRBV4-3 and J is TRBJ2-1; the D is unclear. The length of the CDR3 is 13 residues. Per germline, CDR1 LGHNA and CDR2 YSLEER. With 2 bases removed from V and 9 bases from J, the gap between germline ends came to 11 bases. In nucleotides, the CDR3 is TGCGCCAGCAGCCAAACTTCCTTGAGTGAGCAGTTCTTC. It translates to CASSQTSLSEQFF.

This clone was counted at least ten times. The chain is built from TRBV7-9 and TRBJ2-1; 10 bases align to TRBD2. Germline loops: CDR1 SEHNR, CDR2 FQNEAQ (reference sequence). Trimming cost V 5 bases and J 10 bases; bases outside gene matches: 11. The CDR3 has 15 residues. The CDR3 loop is CASSAPGTSAREQFF. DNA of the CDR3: TGTGCCAGCAGCGCCCCCGGGACTAGCGCACGGGAGCAGTTCTTC.

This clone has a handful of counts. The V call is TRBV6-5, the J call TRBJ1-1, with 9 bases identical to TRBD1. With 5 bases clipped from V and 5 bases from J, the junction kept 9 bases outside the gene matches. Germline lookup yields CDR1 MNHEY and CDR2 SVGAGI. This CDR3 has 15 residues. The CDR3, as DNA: TGTGCCAGCAGTACAACCGGGACAGGGAGGACTGAAGCTTTCTTT. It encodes CASSTTGTGRTEAFF.

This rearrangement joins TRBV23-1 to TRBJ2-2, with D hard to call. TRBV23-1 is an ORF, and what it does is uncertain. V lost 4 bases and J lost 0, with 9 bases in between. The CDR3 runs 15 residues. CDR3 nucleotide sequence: TGCGCCAGCAGTCTACTGGGTCCGAACACCGGGGAGCTGTTTTTT. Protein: CASSLLGPNTGELFF.

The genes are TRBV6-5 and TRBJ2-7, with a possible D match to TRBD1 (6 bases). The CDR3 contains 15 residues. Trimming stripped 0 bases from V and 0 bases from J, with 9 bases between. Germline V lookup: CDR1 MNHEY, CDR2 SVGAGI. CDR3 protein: CASSYSPGHSYEQYF. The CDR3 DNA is TGTGCCAGCAGTTACTCACCGGGACACTCCTACGAGCAGTACTTC.

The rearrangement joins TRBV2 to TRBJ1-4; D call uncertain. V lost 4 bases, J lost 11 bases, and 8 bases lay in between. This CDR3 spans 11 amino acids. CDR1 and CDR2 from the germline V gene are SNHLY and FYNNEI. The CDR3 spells CASSGMDKLFF. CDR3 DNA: TGTGCCAGCAGTGGAATGGATAAACTGTTTTTT.

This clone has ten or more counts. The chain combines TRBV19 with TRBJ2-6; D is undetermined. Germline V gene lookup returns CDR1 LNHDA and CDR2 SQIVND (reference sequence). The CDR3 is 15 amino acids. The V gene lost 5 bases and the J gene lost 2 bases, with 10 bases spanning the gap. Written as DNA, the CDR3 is TGTGCCAGTAGTGAAACGGCCGCTGGGGCCAACGTCCTGACTTTC. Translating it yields CASSETAAGANVLTF.

CDR3 residues: CASSLGRVGTDTQYF. Written as DNA, the CDR3 is TGCGCCAGCAGCTTGGGCCGGGTCGGCACAGATACGCAGTATTTT. This rearrangement joins TRBV5-1 to TRBJ2-3, with D unresolved. Germline values: CDR1 SGHRS, CDR2 YFSETQ. The CDR3 is 15 amino acids. V dropped 0 bases and J dropped 1 base, with 9 bases sitting between them.

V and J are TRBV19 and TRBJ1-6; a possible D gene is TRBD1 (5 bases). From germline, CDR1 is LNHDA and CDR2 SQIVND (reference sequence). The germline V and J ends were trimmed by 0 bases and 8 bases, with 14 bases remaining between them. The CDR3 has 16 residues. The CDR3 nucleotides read TGTGCCAGTAGTATAGACGGGGACGTCGCCGATTCACCCCTCCACTTT. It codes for CASSIDGDVADSPLHF.

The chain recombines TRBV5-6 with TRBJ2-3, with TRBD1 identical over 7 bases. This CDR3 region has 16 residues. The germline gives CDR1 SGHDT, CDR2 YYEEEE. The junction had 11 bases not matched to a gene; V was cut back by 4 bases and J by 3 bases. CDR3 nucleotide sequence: TGTGCCAGCAGCCCCTTCGGGACAGCGGTAACAGATACGCAGTATTTT. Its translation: CASSPFGTAVTDTQYF.

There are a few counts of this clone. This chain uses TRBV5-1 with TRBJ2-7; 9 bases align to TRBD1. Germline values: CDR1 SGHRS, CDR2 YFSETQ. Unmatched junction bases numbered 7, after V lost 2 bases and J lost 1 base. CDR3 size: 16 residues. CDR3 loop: CASSFPRTGESYEQYF. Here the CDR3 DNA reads TGCGCCAGCAGCTTCCCCCGGACAGGGGAGTCCTACGAGCAGTACTTC.

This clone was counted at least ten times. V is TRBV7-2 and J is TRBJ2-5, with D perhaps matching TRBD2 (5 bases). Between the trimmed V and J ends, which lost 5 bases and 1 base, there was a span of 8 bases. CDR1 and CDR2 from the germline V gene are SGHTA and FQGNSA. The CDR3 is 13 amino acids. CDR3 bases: TGTGCCAGCAGCGGCGGGCTCCAAGAGACCCAGTACTTC. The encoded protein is CASSGGLQETQYF.

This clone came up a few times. The CDR3 sequence: CASSVGGTDGGYTF. CDR3 sequence (DNA): TGTGCCAGCAGCGTCGGCGGGACGGACGGGGGCTACACCTTC. The chain combines TRBV9 with TRBJ1-2, with D perhaps matching TRBD1 (5 bases). CDR3 length: 14 amino acids. Trimming took off 2 bases at V and 8 bases at J, with 16 bases between the two ends. The germline CDR1 and CDR2 sequences are SGDLS and YYNGEE.

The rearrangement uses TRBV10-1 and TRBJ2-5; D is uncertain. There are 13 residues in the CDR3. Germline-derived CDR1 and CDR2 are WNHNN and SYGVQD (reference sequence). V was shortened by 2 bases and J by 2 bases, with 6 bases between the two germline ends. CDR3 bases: TGCGCCAGCAGTGAGACAGTACAAGAGACCCAGTACTTC. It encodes CASSETVQETQYF.

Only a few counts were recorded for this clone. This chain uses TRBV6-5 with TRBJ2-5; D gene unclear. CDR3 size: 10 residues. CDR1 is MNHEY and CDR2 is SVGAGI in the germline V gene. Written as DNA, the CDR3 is TGTGCTTTCAAGCCGGAGACCCAGTACTTC. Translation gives CAFKPETQYF.

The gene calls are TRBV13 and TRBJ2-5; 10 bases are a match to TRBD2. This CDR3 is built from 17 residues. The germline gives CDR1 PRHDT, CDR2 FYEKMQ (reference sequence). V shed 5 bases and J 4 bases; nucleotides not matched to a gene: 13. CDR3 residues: CASSGPPSGGRGETQYF. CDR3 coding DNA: TGTGCCAGCAGCGGCCCGCCTAGCGGGGGAAGGGGAGAGACCCAGTACTTC.

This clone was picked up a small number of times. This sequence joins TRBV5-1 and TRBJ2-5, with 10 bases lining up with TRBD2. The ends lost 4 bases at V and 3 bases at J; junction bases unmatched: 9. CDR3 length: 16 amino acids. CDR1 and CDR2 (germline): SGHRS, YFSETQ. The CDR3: CASSRTSGAGKETQYF. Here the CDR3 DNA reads TGCGCCAGCAGCCGAACTAGCGGGGCCGGGAAAGAGACCCAGTACTTC. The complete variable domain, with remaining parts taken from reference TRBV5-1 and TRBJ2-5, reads KAGVTQTPRYLIKTRGQQVTLSCSPISGHRSVSWYQQTPGQGLQFLFEYFSETQRNKGNFPGRFSGRQFSNSRSEMNVSTLELGDSALYLCASSRTSGAGKETQYFGPGTRLLVL.

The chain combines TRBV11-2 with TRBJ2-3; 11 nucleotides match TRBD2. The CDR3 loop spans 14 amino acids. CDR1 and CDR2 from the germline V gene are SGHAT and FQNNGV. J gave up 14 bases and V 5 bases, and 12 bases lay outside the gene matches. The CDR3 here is CASSQGASGGSRYF. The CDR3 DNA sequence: TGTGCCAGCAGCCAAGGGGCTAGCGGGGGGTCGCGGTATTTT. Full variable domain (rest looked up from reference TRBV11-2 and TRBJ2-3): EAGVAQSPRYKIIEKRQSVAFWCNPISGHATLYWYQQILGQGPKLLIQFQNNGVVDDSQLPKDRFSAERLKGVDSTLKIQPAKLEDSAVYLCASSQGASGGSRYFGPGTRLTVL.

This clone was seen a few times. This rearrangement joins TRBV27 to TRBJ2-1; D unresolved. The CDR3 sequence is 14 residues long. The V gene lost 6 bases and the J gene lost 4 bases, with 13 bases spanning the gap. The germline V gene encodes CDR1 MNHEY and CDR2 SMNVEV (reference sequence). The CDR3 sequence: CASSLTWRYNEQFF. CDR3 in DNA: TGTGCCAGCAGCCTAACGTGGCGGTACAATGAGCAGTTCTTC.

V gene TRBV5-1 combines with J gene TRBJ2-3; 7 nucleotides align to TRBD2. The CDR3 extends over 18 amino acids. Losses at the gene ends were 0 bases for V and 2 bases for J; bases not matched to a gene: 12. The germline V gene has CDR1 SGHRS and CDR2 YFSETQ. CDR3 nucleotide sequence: TGCGCCAGCAGCTTGGCCGCAGGTTCGGGGGGAACCACAGATACGCAGTATTTT. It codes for CASSLAAGSGGTTDTQYF.

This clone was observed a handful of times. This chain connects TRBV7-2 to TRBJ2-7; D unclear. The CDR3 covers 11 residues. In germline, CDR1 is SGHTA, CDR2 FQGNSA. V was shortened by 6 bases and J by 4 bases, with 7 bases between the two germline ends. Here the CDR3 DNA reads TGTGCCAGCAGGGATCAATACGAGCAGTACTTC. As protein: CASRDQYEQYF.

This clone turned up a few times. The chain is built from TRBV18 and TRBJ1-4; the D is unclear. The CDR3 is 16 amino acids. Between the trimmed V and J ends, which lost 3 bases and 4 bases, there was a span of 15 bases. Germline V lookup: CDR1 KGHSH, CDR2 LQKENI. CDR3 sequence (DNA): TGTGCCAGCTCACCGAGAGTGCAGGCTGATAATGAAAAACTGTTTTTT. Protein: CASSPRVQADNEKLFF.

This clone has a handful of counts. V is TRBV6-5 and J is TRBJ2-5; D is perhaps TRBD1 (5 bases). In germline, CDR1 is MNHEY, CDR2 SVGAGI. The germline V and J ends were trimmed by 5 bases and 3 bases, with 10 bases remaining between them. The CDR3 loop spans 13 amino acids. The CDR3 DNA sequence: TGTGCCAGCAGTAACAGGCAGAAAGAGACCCAGTACTTC. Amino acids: CASSNRQKETQYF.

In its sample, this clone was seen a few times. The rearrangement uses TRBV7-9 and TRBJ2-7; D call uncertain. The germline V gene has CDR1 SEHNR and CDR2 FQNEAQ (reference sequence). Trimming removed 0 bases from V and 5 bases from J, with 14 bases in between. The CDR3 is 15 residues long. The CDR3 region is CASSLAPSPSDEQYF. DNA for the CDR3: TGTGCCAGCAGCTTAGCGCCGTCCCCTTCGGACGAGCAGTACTTC. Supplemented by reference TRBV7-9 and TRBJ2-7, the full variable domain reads DTGVSQNPRHKITKRGQNVTFRCDPISEHNRLYWYRQTLGQGPEFLTYFQNEAQLEKSRLLSDRFSAERPKGSFSTLEIQRTEQGDSAMYLCASSLAPSPSDEQYFGPGTRLTVT.

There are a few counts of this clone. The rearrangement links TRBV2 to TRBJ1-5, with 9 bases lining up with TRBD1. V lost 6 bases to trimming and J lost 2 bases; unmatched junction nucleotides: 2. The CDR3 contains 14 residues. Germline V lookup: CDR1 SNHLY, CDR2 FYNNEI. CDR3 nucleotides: TGTGCCAGCAGGCGGGACAGGGGCAATCAGCCCCAGCATTTT. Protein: CASRRDRGNQPQHF.

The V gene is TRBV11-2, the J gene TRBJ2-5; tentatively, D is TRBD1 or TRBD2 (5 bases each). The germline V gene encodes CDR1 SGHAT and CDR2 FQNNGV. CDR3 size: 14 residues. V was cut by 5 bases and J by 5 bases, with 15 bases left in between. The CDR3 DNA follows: TGTGCCAGCAGCGAGGATTGGGGGATTGAGACCCAGTACTTC. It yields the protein CASSEDWGIETQYF.

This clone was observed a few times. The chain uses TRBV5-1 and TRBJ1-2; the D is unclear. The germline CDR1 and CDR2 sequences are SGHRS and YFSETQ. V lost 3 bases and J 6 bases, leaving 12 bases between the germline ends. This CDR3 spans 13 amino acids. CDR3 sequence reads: CASSSQETNGYTF. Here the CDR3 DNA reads TGCGCCAGCAGCTCCCAGGAGACTAATGGCTACACCTTC. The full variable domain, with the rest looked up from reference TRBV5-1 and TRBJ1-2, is KAGVTQTPRYLIKTRGQQVTLSCSPISGHRSVSWYQQTPGQGLQFLFEYFSETQRNKGNFPGRFSGRQFSNSRSEMNVSTLELGDSALYLCASSSQETNGYTFGSGTRLTVV.